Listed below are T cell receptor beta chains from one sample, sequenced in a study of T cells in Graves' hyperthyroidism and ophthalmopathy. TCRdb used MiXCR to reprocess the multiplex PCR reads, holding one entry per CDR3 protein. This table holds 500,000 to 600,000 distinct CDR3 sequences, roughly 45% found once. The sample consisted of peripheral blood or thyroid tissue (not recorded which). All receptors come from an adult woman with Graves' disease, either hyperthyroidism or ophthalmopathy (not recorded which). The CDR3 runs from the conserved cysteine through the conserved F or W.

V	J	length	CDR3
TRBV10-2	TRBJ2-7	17	CASSEGTRPSYSYEQYF
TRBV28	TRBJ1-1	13	CASSIRTNTEAFF
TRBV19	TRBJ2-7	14	CASSWSSGSYEQYF
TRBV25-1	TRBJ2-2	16	CASTPNLGEVGGELFF
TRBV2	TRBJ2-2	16	CASSLEGQGVTGELFF
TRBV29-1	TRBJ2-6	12	CSVEGAGADVAF
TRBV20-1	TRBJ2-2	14	CSARVPGRTGELFF
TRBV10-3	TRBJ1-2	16	CAISITGTRVNLGYTF
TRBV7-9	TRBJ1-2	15	CASSLYRDREYGYTF
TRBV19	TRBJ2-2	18	CASSTWTDFYGYTGELFF
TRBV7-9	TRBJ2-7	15	CASSEPGGRSYEQYF
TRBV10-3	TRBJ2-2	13	CAISARVTGELFF
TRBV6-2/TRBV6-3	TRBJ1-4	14	CASSYSKMNEKLFF
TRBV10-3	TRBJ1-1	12	CAIQRSYTEAFF
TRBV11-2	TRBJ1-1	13	CAGSLQKNTEAFF
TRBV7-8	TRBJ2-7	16	CASSLVWPSPVYEQYF
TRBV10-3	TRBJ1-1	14	CAIRPGQLNTEAFF
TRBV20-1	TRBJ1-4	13	CSAGGGVEEKLFF
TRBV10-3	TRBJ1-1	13	CAIATGTDSEAFF
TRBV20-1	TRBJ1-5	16	CSARGSTGGRNQPQHF
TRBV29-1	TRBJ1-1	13	CSVDRTAGAEAFF
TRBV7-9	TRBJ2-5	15	CASSPPSGAWETQYF
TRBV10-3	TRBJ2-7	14	CATDPAGGSSEQYF
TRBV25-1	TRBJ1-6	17	CASSWGRGSSYNSPLHF
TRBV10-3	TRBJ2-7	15	CAISFPLLVPSQLYF
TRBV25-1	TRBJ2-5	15	CASSEPGGAEETQYF
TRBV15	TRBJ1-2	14	CATSRSGTDDGYTF
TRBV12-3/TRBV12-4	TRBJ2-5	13	CASTRDRGRGQYF
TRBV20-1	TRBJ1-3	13	CSARRGEGNTIYF
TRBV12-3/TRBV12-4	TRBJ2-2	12	CASIWDTGELFF
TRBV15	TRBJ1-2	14	CATSRDRGQYGYTF
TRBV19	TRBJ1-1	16	CASIIGRGRPNTEAFF
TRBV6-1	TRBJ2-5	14	CASRQGARWETQYF
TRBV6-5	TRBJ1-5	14	CASSQGQFNQPQHF
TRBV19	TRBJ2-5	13	CASKRRSQETQYF
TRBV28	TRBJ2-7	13	CASRIAGPYEQYF
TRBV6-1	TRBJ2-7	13	CASGRTYSYEQYF
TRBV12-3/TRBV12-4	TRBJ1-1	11	CASSRRAEAFF
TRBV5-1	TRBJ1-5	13	CASSSGGVEPQHF
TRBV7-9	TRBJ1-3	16	CASSHRDRNSGNTIYF
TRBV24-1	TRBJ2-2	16	CATSAPQGSDTGELFF
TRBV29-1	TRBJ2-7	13	CSVGTSGRDEQYF
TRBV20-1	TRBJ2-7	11	CSAHRGYEQYF
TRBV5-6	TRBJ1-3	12	CASRGPGNTIYF
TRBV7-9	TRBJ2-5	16	CASSSEWGSGQETQYF
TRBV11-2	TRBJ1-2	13	CASSLETAPGYTF
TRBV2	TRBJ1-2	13	CASSEGVSYGYTF
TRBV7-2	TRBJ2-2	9	CADTGELFF
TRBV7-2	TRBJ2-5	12	CASSLARGTQYF
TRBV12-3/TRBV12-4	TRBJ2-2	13	CASSFVASGELFF
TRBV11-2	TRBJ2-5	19	CASSPVGGAGQGKEETQYF
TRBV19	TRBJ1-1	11	CASSMSGAAFF
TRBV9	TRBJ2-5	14	CASSADTGIQTQYF
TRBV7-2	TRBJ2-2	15	CASSLAGVNTGELFF